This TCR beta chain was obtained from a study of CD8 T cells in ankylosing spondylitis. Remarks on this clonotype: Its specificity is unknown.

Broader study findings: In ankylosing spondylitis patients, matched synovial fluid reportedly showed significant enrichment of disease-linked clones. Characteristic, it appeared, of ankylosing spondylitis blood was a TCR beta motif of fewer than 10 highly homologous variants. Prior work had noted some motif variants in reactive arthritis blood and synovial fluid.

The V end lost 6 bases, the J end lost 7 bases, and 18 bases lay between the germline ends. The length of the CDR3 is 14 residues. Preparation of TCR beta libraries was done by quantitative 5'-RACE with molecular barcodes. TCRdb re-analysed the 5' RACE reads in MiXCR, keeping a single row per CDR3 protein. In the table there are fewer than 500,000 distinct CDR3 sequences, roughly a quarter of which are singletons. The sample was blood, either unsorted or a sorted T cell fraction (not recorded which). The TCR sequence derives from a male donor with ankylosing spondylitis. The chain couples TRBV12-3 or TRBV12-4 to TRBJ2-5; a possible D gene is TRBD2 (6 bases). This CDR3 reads CASRIGTSGVTQYF. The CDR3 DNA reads TGTGCCAGCAGAATAGGGACTTCTGGGGTGACCCAGTACTTC.